The present entry profiles one T cell receptor beta chain with its context. This PCR relied on a set of 60 Vbeta primers and 13 Jbeta primers. The method was immunoSEQ multiplex PCR; TCRdb's version includes in-frame clones alone and lacks a portion of them. The sample has 110,000 to 150,000 clones, 60% to 85% seen once. This record comes from a study of cytomegalovirus exposure and HLA in healthy donors. The CDR3 sequence is 16 residues long. Germline V gene data show CDR1 as MNHNY and CDR2 as SVGAGI (reference sequence). V was clipped by 2 bases and J by 5 bases; unmatched bases: 9. This clonotype was obtained from a man aged 40-55 years in good health and CMV-seropositive. This chain uses TRBV6-6 with TRBJ2-7; 10 nucleotides match TRBD1. Sequenced sample: PBMCs. Here the CDR3 reads CASSYGAGQGPHEQYF. CDR3 sequence (DNA): TGTGCCAGCAGTTACGGTGCGGGACAGGGGCCCCACGAGCAGTACTTC.